This TCR beta chain was identified in a study of shared clonotypes between healthy human individuals. Study at large: In total, the donors were a couple of women and three men aged 18 to 49.

Recent acute infections and vaccinations were absent in the healthy HIV-negative adult donors. Broader study findings: Estimated richness was generally greater in naive than memory subsets.

Original methodology: Sequence data from immunoSEQ were junction-only and lacked quality scores; consequently, filtering differed. The data were produced by immunoSEQ multiplex PCR, yet TCRdb's version contains in-frame clones alone and is incomplete. V and J calls and clone size are as listed in that table; D and trimming were resolved from the DNA. The table has some 2,100,000 clones, approximately 96% seen once. As for this clone: As yet, its antigen is unknown.

The CDR3 length is 13 residues. Trimming cost V 4 bases and J 4 bases, with 10 bases left between them. Germline CDR1 reads SGHNT; CDR2 reads YYREEE (reference sequence). The chain carries TRBV5-4 and TRBJ2-3; D ambiguous. The source is a man aged 18 to 30 in good health. Sequences were obtained from naive CD4+ T cells sorted from blood. Sample subset: CD45RA+ positively selected. The CDR3 protein is CASSPETPDTQYF. DNA for the CDR3: TGTGCCAGCAGCCCGGAAACTCCAGATACGCAGTATTTT. Full variable domain (rest looked up from reference TRBV5-4 and TRBJ2-3): ETGVTQSPTHLIKTRGQQVTLRCSSQSGHNTVSWYQQALGQGPQFIFQYYREEENGRGNFPPRFSGLQFPNYSSELNVNALELDDSALYLCASSPETPDTQYFGPGTRLTVL.